What follows are 24 T cell receptor beta chains derived from one specimen sequenced in a study of cytotoxic CD8 clonotypes in ibrutinib-treated CLL. Data came from immunoSEQ multiplex PCR; TCRdb stores just in-frame clones and leaves some out. The repertoire holds fewer than 150,000 clones, with 84% as singletons. Sequenced material: PBMCs, taken after 24 months of ibrutinib treatment. The receptor source for this set is a human donor with chronic lymphocytic leukemia.

The table lists this clone with a count of one. The chain is built from TRBV2 and TRBJ2-1; D possibly corresponds to TRBD2 (5 bases). Trimming pared 1 base from V and 0 bases from J, leaving 10 bases between. CDR3 size: 16 residues. The germline V gene has CDR1 SNHLY and CDR2 FYNNEI. The CDR3 nucleotides are TGTGCCAGCAGTGAAGTCGGGGTAAGCTCCTACAATGAGCAGTTCTTC. It is translated as CASSEVGVSSYNEQFF. The full variable domain, completed using reference TRBV2 and TRBJ2-1, is EPEVTQTPSHQVTQMGQEVILRCVPISNHLYFYWYRQILGQKVEFLVSFYNNEISEKSEIFDDQFSVERPDGSNFTLKIRSTKLEDSAMYFCASSEVGVSSYNEQFFGPGTRLTVL.

The rearrangement joins TRBV30 to TRBJ1-1; no reliable D call. Trimming took 7 bases from V and 0 from J, leaving 18 bases between them. This CDR3 contains 15 residues. Germline assignment: CDR1 GTSNPN and CDR2 SVGIG (reference sequence). DNA of the CDR3: TGTGCCTCTCTAGGGCAGAGACCCATGAACACTGAAGCTTTCTTT. Translating it yields CASLGQRPMNTEAFF.

The chain recombines TRBV5-1 with TRBJ2-5, with D uncertain. CDR3 length: 16 amino acids. Trimming cost V 3 bases and J 0 bases, with 15 bases left between them. Germline assignment: CDR1 SGHRS and CDR2 YFSETQ. This CDR3 reads CASSSRPDTYQETQYF. Here the CDR3 DNA reads TGCGCCAGCAGCTCCCGACCCGACACGTACCAAGAGACCCAGTACTTC.

The V gene is TRBV5-1, the J gene TRBJ2-1; D is unresolved. Between the trimmed V and J ends, which lost 0 bases and 8 bases, there was a span of 9 bases. The CDR3 runs to 13 residues. Germline values: CDR1 SGHRS, CDR2 YFSETQ. The CDR3 here is CASSLDSLDEQFF. DNA of the CDR3: TGCGCCAGCAGCTTGGATAGCTTGGATGAGCAGTTCTTC.

The V call is TRBV30, the J call TRBJ1-6; D is possibly TRBD1 (6 bases). Germline CDR1 and CDR2: GTSNPN and SVGIG (reference sequence). This CDR3 has 16 amino acids. The V end was cut by 5 bases, the J end by 0 bases, with 14 bases between. CDR3: CAWAAEDSSYNSPLHF. The CDR3, as DNA: TGTGCCTGGGCGGCGGAGGACAGCTCCTATAATTCACCCCTCCACTTT.

This rearrangement joins TRBV7-2 to TRBJ2-1; D may be TRBD1 or TRBD2 (6 bases each). The CDR3 covers 16 residues. V lost 7 bases and J lost 4, with 20 bases in between. Germline values: CDR1 SGHTA, CDR2 FQGNSA. The CDR3 here is CASNNWGAGRYNEQFF. CDR3 sequence (DNA): TGTGCCAGCAACAACTGGGGGGCCGGTAGGTACAATGAGCAGTTCTTC. Supplemented by reference TRBV7-2 and TRBJ2-1, the full variable domain reads GAGVSQSPSNKVTEKGKDVELRCDPISGHTALYWYRQSLGQGLEFLIYFQGNSAPDKSGLPSDRFSAERTGGSVSTLTIQRTQQEDSAVYLCASNNWGAGRYNEQFFGPGTRLTVL.

This sequence joins TRBV19 and TRBJ2-4; the D is unclear. Trimming took off 2 bases at V and 0 bases at J, with 17 bases between the two ends. The CDR3 is 18 residues long. The germline CDR1 and CDR2 sequences are LNHDA and SQIVND (reference sequence). In DNA, the CDR3 is TGTGCCAGTAGTATACGGCGCGACACCTCCCTAGCCAAAAACATTCAGTACTTC. Protein product: CASSIRRDTSLAKNIQYF.

This clone was detected only a few times. The chain has TRBV4-3 and TRBJ1-1, with TRBD1 identical over 7 bases. V dropped 0 bases and J dropped 12; count of bases not matched to a gene: 13. Per the germline V gene, CDR1 is LGHNA and CDR2 is YSLEER. This CDR3 region has 15 residues. The CDR3 DNA reads as TGCGCCAGCAGCCAAGACAGGGGGGCCGTCGATGGGACTTTCTTT. Encoded protein: CASSQDRGAVDGTFF.

The genes are TRBV5-6 and TRBJ2-7; no firm D call. The CDR3 covers 16 residues. V was clipped by 0 bases and J by 0 bases, with 13 bases between them. Per germline, CDR1 SGHDT and CDR2 YYEEEE. The CDR3 spells CASSLVGQVISYEQYF. The CDR3 coding sequence is TGTGCCAGCAGCTTGGTTGGGCAGGTGATCTCCTACGAGCAGTACTTC.

This clone has more than one count but fewer than ten. The rearrangement links TRBV27 to TRBJ2-7; 8 bases match TRBD2. Germline assignment: CDR1 MNHEY and CDR2 SMNVEV (reference sequence). This CDR3 has 15 amino acids. Trimming at V came to 3 bases and at J to 2 bases, leaving 6 bases not matched to a gene. Here the CDR3 reads CASSLRRGAPYEQYF. The CDR3 DNA follows: TGTGCCAGCAGTTTGCGGCGGGGGGCACCCTACGAGCAGTACTTC.

The chain employs TRBV19 and TRBJ1-1; TRBD1 matches 9 bases. Trimming cost V 4 bases and J 5 bases; bases outside gene matches: 5. Germline V lookup: CDR1 LNHDA, CDR2 SQIVND (reference sequence). This CDR3 region has 14 residues. CDR3 in DNA: TGTGCCAGTAGTACAGACAGGGGGGGTACTGAAGCTTTCTTT. This translates into CASSTDRGGTEAFF.

The V gene is TRBV9, the J gene TRBJ2-2; 7 positions match TRBD1. The CDR3 sequence is 15 residues long. Germline trimming cut 0 bases from V and 6 bases from J; bases unmatched to any gene: 5. Germline V gives CDR1 SGDLS, CDR2 YYNGEE. In nucleotides, the CDR3 is TGTGCCAGCAGCGTAGTACAGGGGATGCCCGGGGAGCTGTTTTTT. Translated: CASSVVQGMPGELFF.

CDR3 sequence (DNA): TGCGCCAGCAGCCCAGCCGGGACTCCGGGGTCCGAGCAGTACTTC. Its protein is CASSPAGTPGSEQYF. The V and J genes are TRBV10-1 and TRBJ2-7; D is possibly TRBD2 (6 bases). Between the trimmed V and J ends, which lost 6 bases and 6 bases, there was a span of 21 bases. Germline lookup yields CDR1 WNHNN and CDR2 SYGVQD (reference sequence). CDR3 length: 15 residues.

In its sample, this clone was seen once. V and J are TRBV9 and TRBJ2-1, with 7 nucleotides matching TRBD1. CDR3 size: 15 residues. From germline, CDR1 is SGDLS and CDR2 YYNGEE. The V segment lost 0 bases and the J segment 8 bases; nucleotides outside the gene matches: 8. The CDR3 sequence: CASSVGGTARDEQFF. CDR3 DNA sequence: TGTGCCAGCAGCGTAGGGGGGACAGCGCGCGATGAGCAGTTCTTC.

This chain uses TRBV6-1 with TRBJ2-3; 12 nucleotides agree with TRBD1. Unmatched junction bases numbered 16, after V lost 4 bases and J lost 8 bases. Germline V CDR1 and CDR2: MNHNS, SASEGT. The CDR3 covers 18 residues. The CDR3 nucleotides read TGTGCCAGCAGTGGAAGGGGGACAGGGGGCGCCCCACTATTTACGCAGTATTTT. Residues: CASSGRGTGGAPLFTQYF.

The V call is TRBV19, the J call TRBJ1-5; TRBD1 is a possible D gene (6 bases). CDR1 and CDR2 from the germline V gene are LNHDA and SQIVND (reference sequence). The CDR3 totals 14 residues. The ends were cut back, 7 bases at V and 3 bases at J, with 13 bases in the middle. The CDR3 DNA reads as TGTGCCAGTACCCTACAGGGATACAATCAGCCCCAGCATTTT. It codes for CASTLQGYNQPQHF.

This chain connects TRBV19 to TRBJ1-4; a weak D match, TRBD1 (6 bases). V gave up 5 bases and J gave up 10 bases, with 23 bases separating them. This CDR3 is 16 amino acids long. Germline assignment: CDR1 LNHDA and CDR2 SQIVND (reference sequence). This CDR3 reads CASSPIQGSNVGKLFF. In DNA form, the CDR3 reads TGTGCCAGTAGTCCAATACAGGGATCCAACGTGGGAAAACTGTTTTTT.

This chain links TRBV30 with TRBJ1-1; D remains ambiguous. Germline lookup yields CDR1 GTSNPN and CDR2 SVGIG (reference sequence). V was shortened by 1 base and J by 0 bases, with 12 bases between the two germline ends. The CDR3 contains 15 residues. The CDR3 loop reads CAWSDPTIMNTEAFF. In DNA, the CDR3 is TGTGCCTGGAGTGATCCGACTATCATGAACACTGAAGCTTTCTTT.

This rearrangement joins TRBV19 to TRBJ1-6; TRBD1 might be the D (5 bases). V dropped 3 bases and J dropped 10 bases, with 19 bases sitting between them. This CDR3 spans 16 amino acids. Germline CDR1 reads LNHDA; CDR2 reads SQIVND (reference sequence). CDR3 nucleotides: TGTGCCAGTAGTATGAACCGGGACCCGCTACGGTCACCCCTCCACTTT. Translated: CASSMNRDPLRSPLHF.

A single count supports this clone. The gene calls are TRBV9 and TRBJ1-3; D possibly corresponds to TRBD1 (5 bases). The V and J ends lost 4 bases and 8 bases respectively, with 16 bases between them. CDR1 and CDR2 from the germline V gene are SGDLS and YYNGEE. This CDR3 is 14 amino acids long. DNA of the CDR3: TGTGCCAGCAGCAAAGCCGGACAAGGCTACACCATATATTTT. Amino acids: CASSKAGQGYTIYF.

The chain joins TRBV11-3 to TRBJ2-1, with D possibly being TRBD2 (5 bases). Germline-derived CDR1 and CDR2 are SGHNT and YENEEA. Trimming took 5 bases from V and 9 from J, leaving 14 bases between them. The CDR3 spans 13 residues. CDR3 loop: CASSPESRGEQFF. In nucleotides, the CDR3 is TGTGCCAGCAGCCCTGAATCCCGGGGTGAGCAGTTCTTC.

This clone was seen a few times. The CDR3 sequence is CASSFDREEEKLFF. The CDR3 DNA follows: TGTGCCAGCAGTTTCGACAGGGAAGAAGAAAAACTGTTTTTT. The J gene is TRBJ1-4, the V gene TRBV21-1; the table's TRBD1 call for D was not verified on the DNA. TRBV21-1 is noted as a pseudogene. The CDR3 is 14 amino acids.

The chain employs TRBV30 and TRBJ2-3; 9 bases agree with TRBD1. The V segment lost 5 bases and the J segment 4 bases; nucleotides outside the gene matches: 7. This CDR3 contains 14 residues. The germline CDR1 and CDR2 sequences are GTSNPN and SVGIG (reference sequence). CDR3 DNA sequence: TGTGCCTGGGCCCCGGGACAGGGCCCAGATACGCAGTATTTT. It translates to CAWAPGQGPDTQYF.

This clone was found once. The V and J genes are TRBV7-2 and TRBJ2-3; 12 nucleotides align to TRBD2. V lost 6 bases to trimming and J lost 8 bases; unmatched junction nucleotides: 9. Germline V gene lookup returns CDR1 SGHTA and CDR2 FQGNSA. This CDR3 has 15 amino acids. The chain's CDR3 is CASRQRASGGVTQYF. In DNA form, the CDR3 reads TGTGCCAGCAGACAGAGGGCTAGCGGGGGGGTTACGCAGTATTTT. Full variable domain (rest looked up from reference TRBV7-2 and TRBJ2-3): GAGVSQSPSNKVTEKGKDVELRCDPISGHTALYWYRQSLGQGLEFLIYFQGNSAPDKSGLPSDRFSAERTGGSVSTLTIQRTQQEDSAVYLCASRQRASGGVTQYFGPGTRLTVL.